What follows are 23 T cell receptor beta chains derived from one specimen sequenced in a study of blood T cell repertoires in COVID-19. The protocol was immunoSEQ multiplex PCR, while the TCRdb copy is restricted to in-frame clones and leaves out a portion. The sample contains 200,000 to 250,000 clones, about 88% of which appear only once. What was sequenced was peripheral blood. These receptors were collected from a woman in her forties or fifties with COVID-19, enrolled during active disease.

In this sample, this clone turned up once. The chain recombines TRBV11-2 with TRBJ2-3; D perhaps matches TRBD1 (6 bases). This CDR3 comprises 11 residues. Germline CDR1 reads SGHAT; CDR2 reads FQNNGV. Deletions cut 6 bases from V and 11 bases from J, with 12 bases between. CDR3 amino acids: CASRSAGEQYF. Written as DNA, the CDR3 is TGTGCCAGCAGGTCGGCAGGGGAGCAGTATTTT.

The chain joins TRBV5-1 to TRBJ2-7, with D possibly being TRBD1 (5 bases). V gave up 0 bases and J gave up 3 bases, with 7 bases separating them. The length of the CDR3 is 13 residues. Germline V gene data show CDR1 as SGHRS and CDR2 as YFSETQ. As DNA, the CDR3 is TGCGCCAGCAGCTTGGGGGGCCACTACGAGCAGTACTTC. This codes for CASSLGGHYEQYF.

The rearrangement links TRBV18 to TRBJ2-7, with TRBD1 as a possible D gene (5 bases). The CDR3 runs to 13 residues. Trimming took off 3 bases at V and 6 bases at J, with 12 bases between the two ends. Germline V gene data show CDR1 as KGHSH and CDR2 as LQKENI. DNA of the CDR3: TGTGCCAGCTCACCGGTCAGGGAAGGCGAGCAGTACGTC. Amino acid sequence: CASSPVREGEQYV.

This clone was seen only a few times. The chain recombines TRBV11-3 with TRBJ2-3; possibly TRBD1 for D (5 bases). Germline loops: CDR1 SGHNT, CDR2 YENEEA. The CDR3 extends over 17 amino acids. The V and J ends lost 6 bases and 3 bases respectively, with 22 bases between them. CDR3: CASSYPTAPHFTDTQYF. The CDR3 DNA sequence: TGTGCCAGCAGTTACCCGACAGCCCCTCATTTTACAGATACGCAGTATTTT.

The chain joins TRBV5-1 to TRBJ2-2, with TRBD1 as a possible D gene (6 bases). With 0 bases removed from V and 5 bases from J, the gap between germline ends came to 11 bases. The CDR3 runs 15 residues. Germline CDR1 SGHRS, CDR2 YFSETQ. CDR3 region: CASSLDRAGTGELFF. CDR3 nucleotides: TGCGCCAGCAGCTTGGACAGGGCTGGGACCGGGGAGCTGTTTTTT.

This rearrangement joins TRBV27 to TRBJ1-1; D possibly corresponds to TRBD1 (6 bases). Deletions cut 5 bases from V and 0 bases from J, with 10 bases between. This CDR3 region has 14 residues. Germline CDR1 MNHEY, CDR2 SMNVEV (reference sequence). CDR3 sequence: CASSLYRVNTEAFF. Written as DNA, the CDR3 is TGTGCCAGCAGTCTCTACAGGGTGAACACTGAAGCTTTCTTT.

J is TRBJ1-4 and V is TRBV27; 8 bases map to TRBD1. Germline V CDR1 and CDR2: MNHEY, SMNVEV (reference sequence). The V and J ends lost 7 bases and 7 bases, in that order; junction bases with no gene match: 8. The CDR3 is 14 amino acids. The CDR3 here is CASTTAGGSEKLFF. In DNA form, the CDR3 reads TGTGCCAGCACTACCGCAGGGGGCTCTGAAAAACTGTTTTTT. Filled out from reference TRBV27 and TRBJ1-4, the complete variable domain reads EAQVTQNPRYLITVTGKKLTVTCSQNMNHEYMSWYRQDPGLGLRQIYYSMNVEVTDKGDVPEGYKVSRKEKRNFPLILESPSPNQTSLYFCASTTAGGSEKLFFGSGTQLSVL.

This chain joins TRBV12-1 and TRBJ1-2; the table assigns TRBD1, which was not confirmed against the DNA. TRBV12-1 is assigned pseudogene status. The CDR3 extends over 18 amino acids. The CDR3 bases are TGTGCCAGCAGCTTTGTGTACATGCAGGTACAAGCTAACTATGGCTACACCTTC. Protein: CASSFVYMQVQANYGYTF.

The chain uses TRBV14 and TRBJ2-5; 8 bases match TRBD2. V dropped 5 bases and J dropped 5; count of bases not matched to a gene: 4. Germline V gives CDR1 SGHDN, CDR2 FVKESK. The CDR3 spans 13 residues. CDR3 protein: CASSGSGGETQYF. The CDR3 nucleotides are TGTGCCAGCAGCGGTTCGGGGGGGGAGACCCAGTACTTC. The full variable domain, rest sourced from reference TRBV14 and TRBJ2-5, is EAGVTQFPSHSVIEKGQTVTLRCDPISGHDNLYWYRRVMGKEIKFLLHFVKESKQDESGMPNNRFLAERTGGTYSTLKVQPAELEDSGVYFCASSGSGGETQYFGPGTRLLVL.

This clone was observed once. Different DNA sequences within this sample yield the same CDR3. The V call is TRBV5-1, the J call TRBJ2-1, with D maybe TRBD2 (5 bases). The V end lost 0 bases, the J end lost 3 bases, and 10 bases lay between the germline ends. Germline CDR1 is SGHRS and CDR2 is YFSETQ. The CDR3 has 15 amino acids. The CDR3 protein is CASSLDPGIYNEQFF. The CDR3 DNA sequence: TGCGCCAGCAGCTTGGATCCGGGGATCTACAATGAGCAGTTCTTC.

The chain links TRBV5-6 to TRBJ1-3; 8 bases map to TRBD1. Germline trimming cut 4 bases from V and 4 bases from J; bases unmatched to any gene: 7. Germline CDR1 and CDR2: SGHDT and YYEEEE. The CDR3 has 15 residues. In nucleotides, the CDR3 is TGTGCCAGCAGCCAGCCCCAGGGGGCGGGAAACACCATATATTTT. Translating gives CASSQPQGAGNTIYF.

This clone was seen a handful of times. The genes are TRBV5-4 and TRBJ2-3; D possibly corresponds to TRBD1 (5 bases). The CDR3 has 16 residues. Germline CDR1 reads SGHNT; CDR2 reads YYREEE (reference sequence). V was clipped by 0 bases and J by 2 bases, with 13 bases between them. The CDR3 loop reads CASSLAWGRDTDTQYF. DNA of the CDR3: TGTGCCAGCAGCTTGGCCTGGGGCAGGGACACAGATACGCAGTATTTT.

The V gene is TRBV19, the J gene TRBJ1-2, with D maybe TRBD1 (6 bases). With 5 bases removed from V and 4 bases from J, the gap between germline ends came to 14 bases. The germline V gene has CDR1 LNHDA and CDR2 SQIVND (reference sequence). This CDR3 region has 14 residues. The CDR3 region is CASSLGQSFYGYTF. For the CDR3, the DNA is TGTGCCAGTAGTCTAGGACAGTCCTTCTATGGCTACACCTTC.

The chain is built from TRBV12-1 and TRBJ1-1; TRBD1 is the table's D call and was not checked against the DNA. TRBV12-1 is listed as a pseudogene. The CDR3 length is 14 residues. CDR3 sequence (DNA): TGTGCCAGCAGCACAAGACAGGGAGACACTGAAGCTTTCTTT. Translated: CASSTRQGDTEAFF.

The genes are TRBV10-3 and TRBJ2-2; 8 bases line up with TRBD2. The length of the CDR3 is 15 residues. With V trimmed by 5 bases and J by 7 bases, 9 bases remained unmatched. In germline, CDR1 is ENHRY, CDR2 SYGVKD. CDR3 DNA: TGTGCCATCAGTCCGGGGGGGCGAACTGACGGGGAGCTGTTTTTT. Amino acid sequence: CAISPGGRTDGELFF.

The chain recombines TRBV7-2 with TRBJ2-3; possibly TRBD2 for D (5 bases). The CDR3 is 15 amino acids. V lost 6 bases and J 3 bases, leaving 16 bases between the germline ends. Looked up from germline, CDR1 is SGHTA and CDR2 is FQGNSA. The CDR3 loop reads CASRPPGRGTDTQYF. CDR3 nucleotides: TGTGCCAGCAGACCCCCGGGGAGAGGTACAGATACGCAGTATTTT. The variable domain in full, completed from reference TRBV7-2 and TRBJ2-3, reads GAGVSQSPSNKVTEKGKDVELRCDPISGHTALYWYRQSLGQGLEFLIYFQGNSAPDKSGLPSDRFSAERTGGSVSTLTIQRTQQEDSAVYLCASRPPGRGTDTQYFGPGTRLTVL.

This chain links TRBV21-1 with TRBJ1-1. TRBV21-1 is described as a pseudogene. The CDR3 consists of 17 residues. The CDR3 DNA is TGTGCCAGCCCCCAACAAGGAGGGCAGGGAAGGAACACTGAAGCTTTCTTT. Protein sequence: CASPQQGGQGRNTEAFF.

This chain connects TRBV10-2 to TRBJ1-4; the match to TRBD1 covers 12 bases. V lost 8 bases and J lost 7; bases outside the gene matches: 5. Germline-derived CDR1 and CDR2 are WSHSY and SAAADI. The CDR3 sequence is 14 residues long. In nucleotides, the CDR3 is TGCGCCAGCCGGTCGGGACAGGGGGCTGAAAAACTGTTTTTT. Encoded protein: CASRSGQGAEKLFF.

The chain employs TRBV4-1 and TRBJ2-3, with TRBD2 matching over 8 bases. Per the germline V gene, CDR1 is MGHRA and CDR2 is YSYEKL. V gave up 1 base and J gave up 0 bases; unmatched junction bases: 6. The CDR3 is 17 residues long. The CDR3 spells CASSQGVAGSSTDTQYF. DNA for the CDR3: TGCGCCAGCAGCCAAGGGGTAGCGGGGTCTAGCACAGATACGCAGTATTTT.

The CDR3 bases are TGTGCCAGCATTGGTAGACAGGGGTTATGCGAGCAGTACGTC. Protein product: CASIGRQGLCEQYV. The chain carries TRBV25-1 and TRBJ2-7; 8 bases align to TRBD1. The V segment lost 7 bases and the J segment 6 bases; nucleotides outside the gene matches: 11. Germline lookup yields CDR1 MGHDK and CDR2 SYGVNS. The CDR3 is 14 amino acids.

The genes are TRBV5-1 and TRBJ2-3; TRBD2 aligns across 13 bases. This CDR3 is 16 amino acids long. The ends lost 2 bases at V and 4 bases at J; junction bases unmatched: 4. The V gene's germline CDR1 is SGHRS and CDR2 YFSETQ. DNA of the CDR3: TGCGCCAGCAGCTTAGGGACTAGCGGGGTGGCAGATACGCAGTATTTT. Residues: CASSLGTSGVADTQYF.

The chain recombines TRBV6-2 or TRBV6-3 with TRBJ1-5, with TRBD1 matching over 9 bases. The CDR3 consists of 16 residues. Germline V lookup: CDR1 MNHEY, CDR2 SVGEGT. The V segment lost 5 bases and the J segment 1 base; nucleotides outside the gene matches: 6. For the CDR3, the DNA is TGTGCCAGCAGTACCCCGACAGGGGGGAGCAATCAGCCCCAGCATTTT. This codes for CASSTPTGGSNQPQHF.

The DNA of the CDR3 is TGTGCCAGCAGCAAACTTGGGAGCGGGGGGGCCAAAAACATTCAGTACTTC. As protein: CASSKLGSGGAKNIQYF. The rearrangement joins TRBV21-1 to TRBJ2-4; the table gives TRBD2 as D, unverified against the DNA. TRBV21-1 is given as a pseudogene. This CDR3 is 17 amino acids long.